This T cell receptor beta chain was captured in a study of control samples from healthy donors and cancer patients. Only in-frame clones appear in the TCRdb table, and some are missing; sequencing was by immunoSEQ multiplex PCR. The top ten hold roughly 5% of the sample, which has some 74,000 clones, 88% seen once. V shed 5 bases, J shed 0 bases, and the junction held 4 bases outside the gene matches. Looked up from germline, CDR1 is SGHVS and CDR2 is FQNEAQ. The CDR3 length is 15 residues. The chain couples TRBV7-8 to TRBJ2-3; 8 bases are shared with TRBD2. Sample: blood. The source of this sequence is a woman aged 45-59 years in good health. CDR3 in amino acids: CASSKAGGSTDTQYF. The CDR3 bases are TGTGCCAGCAGCAAGGCGGGGGGTAGCACAGATACGCAGTATTTT.